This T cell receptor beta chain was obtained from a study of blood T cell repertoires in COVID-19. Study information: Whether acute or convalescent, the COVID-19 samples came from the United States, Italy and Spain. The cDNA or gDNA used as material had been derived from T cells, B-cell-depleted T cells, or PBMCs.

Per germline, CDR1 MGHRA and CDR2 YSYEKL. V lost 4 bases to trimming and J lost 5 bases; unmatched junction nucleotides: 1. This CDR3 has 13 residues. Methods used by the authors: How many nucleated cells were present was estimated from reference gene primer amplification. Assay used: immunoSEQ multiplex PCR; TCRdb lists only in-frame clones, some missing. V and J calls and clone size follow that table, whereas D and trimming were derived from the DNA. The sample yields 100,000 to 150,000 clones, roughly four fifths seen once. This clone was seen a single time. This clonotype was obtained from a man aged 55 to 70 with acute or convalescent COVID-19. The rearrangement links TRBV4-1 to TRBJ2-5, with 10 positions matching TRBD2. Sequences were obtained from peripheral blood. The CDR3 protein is CASSPGLAETQYF. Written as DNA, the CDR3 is TGCGCCAGCAGCCCGGGACTAGCGGAGACCCAGTACTTC.